The entry below describes one T cell receptor (beta chain). Its antigen is unidentified. This sample is part of a study of OX40 agonist ivuxolimab in advanced cancers. Study-wide context: The study gave patients intravenous ivuxolimab at 0.01 to 10 mg/kg every 2 weeks. Having had anti-PD-1, anti-PD-L1 or anti-CTLA-4 therapy before was allowed, and roughly 39% had some. With a range of about 23 to 90, age averaged 60 years, and about 82% were male.

TCRdb's copy holds only in-frame clones and misses some; the assay was immunoSEQ multiplex PCR. The sample carries some 40,000 clones, 91% recorded once. Overall study results and limits: Doses of 0.1 to 3.0 mg/kg were accompanied by clonal expansion of CD4+ and CD8+ blood T cells by week 6.

The receptor's source is an adult with an advanced solid tumor such as melanoma, head and neck, liver or kidney cancer. Sequenced material: CD4+ or CD8+ T cells sorted from blood, taken in a trial of the OX40 agonist ivuxolimab.

DNA of the CDR3: TGCGCCAGCAGTGAGCGAAGCCCCGGGGAGCTGTTTTTT. It yields the protein CASSERSPGELFF. The chain combines TRBV10-1 with TRBJ2-2; D is undetermined. Germline V lookup: CDR1 WNHNN, CDR2 SYGVQD (reference sequence). The CDR3 has 13 residues. Deletions cut 2 bases from V and 6 bases from J, with 7 bases between.